This TCR beta chain was recovered during a study of blood T cell repertoires in COVID-19. Study-level information: Samples of COVID-19 (acute and convalescent) were obtained from the United States, Italy and Spain. The analysed material was cDNA or gDNA that came from T cells, B-cell-depleted T cells, or PBMCs.

Authors' analysis steps: Reference gene primers were amplified, and this amplification served to estimate nucleated cell counts. Profiling relied on immunoSEQ multiplex PCR, and the TCRdb table lists in-frame clones only, not all of them. The D gene and trimming were derived from the DNA, and the V and J assignments and clone size from that table. The data hold roughly 280,000 clones, with about 89% observed a single time. The receptor comes from a man aged 50 or older with acute or convalescent COVID-19. Input material: peripheral blood.

In DNA form, the CDR3 reads TGTGCCAGTAGTATAGTATCGGGACATACCTACGAGCAGTACTTC. Translating it yields CASSIVSGHTYEQYF. This rearrangement joins TRBV19 to TRBJ2-7, with D perhaps matching TRBD1 (6 bases). V shed 1 base and J shed 2 bases, with 12 bases lying between them. The germline V gene has CDR1 LNHDA and CDR2 SQIVND (reference sequence). The CDR3 loop spans 15 amino acids.